These T cell receptor beta chains were read from a single sample in a study of beta chain features in type 1 diabetes. The repertoire was sequenced with immunoSEQ multiplex PCR; TCRdb's copy has only in-frame clones and lacks some. The data show roughly 700,000 clones, with 13% seen just once and less than 0.025% held by the top ten. Sequenced input: naive CD4+ T cells from blood. These receptors came from a man younger than 35 with type 1 diabetes. The CDR3 runs from the conserved cysteine through the conserved F or W. Fields, in order: D gene, J gene, CDR3 length, clone size, V gene, CDR3 protein, CDR3 DNA. A D gene is named only where the DNA matches it firmly. Clone size appears in some rows only: once, few, many, or a class for an expanded clone.

D: .
J: TRBJ1-6
length: 16
size: .
V: TRBV30
CDR3: CAWSGGFYSYNSPLHF
DNA: TGTGCCTGGAGTGGGGGATTCTACTCCTATAATTCACCCCTCCACTTT

D: TRBD1
J: TRBJ1-4
length: 15
size: few
V: TRBV27
CDR3: CASSSVQGLREKLFF
DNA: TGTGCCAGCAGTTCAGTACAGGGGTTAAGGGAAAAACTGTTTTTT

D: .
J: TRBJ2-6
length: 20
size: few
V: TRBV19
CDR3: CASSLYTHDQPPGGANVLTF
DNA: TGTGCCAGTAGCCTATATACCCATGACCAACCCCCGGGAGGGGCCAACGTCCTGACTTTC

D: TRBD1
J: TRBJ1-2
length: 14
size: few
V: TRBV29-1
CDR3: CSAKAGGRNYGYTF
DNA: TGCAGCGCCAAGGCAGGGGGTCGGAACTATGGCTACACCTTC

D: TRBD1
J: TRBJ2-3
length: 14
size: few
V: TRBV29-1
CDR3: CSYFAGTGVDTQYF
DNA: TGCAGCTACTTTGCCGGGACAGGGGTGGATACGCAGTATTTT

D: .
J: TRBJ2-7
length: 12
size: .
V: TRBV30
CDR3: CAWGRNFYEQYF
DNA: TGTGCCTGGGGGAGAAATTTCTACGAGCAGTACTTC

D: .
J: TRBJ2-5
length: 12
size: .
V: TRBV25-1
CDR3: CASSEYRGAQYF
DNA: TGTGCCAGCAGTGAATATAGGGGGGCCCAGTACTTC

D: TRBD1
J: TRBJ1-6
length: 14
size: .
V: TRBV14
CDR3: CASSQDQGASPLHF
DNA: TGTGCCAGCAGCCAAGACCAGGGGGCTTCACCCCTCCACTTT

D: TRBD1
J: TRBJ1-5
length: 15
size: few
V: TRBV29-1
CDR3: CSVLLSGTGNQPQHF
DNA: TGCAGCGTTCTTCTCTCCGGGACAGGGAACCAGCCCCAGCATTTT

D: .
J: TRBJ2-3
length: 15
size: .
V: TRBV6-5
CDR3: CASSYSSDFTDTQYF
DNA: TGTGCCAGCAGTTACTCGTCGGACTTTACAGATACGCAGTATTTT

D: .
J: TRBJ1-1
length: 13
size: .
V: TRBV7-8
CDR3: CASSQEGNTEAFF
DNA: TGTGCCAGCAGTCAAGAGGGGAACACTGAAGCTTTCTTT

D: .
J: TRBJ2-5
length: 12
size: .
V: TRBV27
CDR3: CASRWPFETQYF
DNA: TGTGCCAGCAGATGGCCTTTCGAGACCCAGTACTTC

D: TRBD2
J: TRBJ2-3
length: 16
size: .
V: TRBV28
CDR3: CASSLFSGGATDTQYF
DNA: TGTGCCAGCAGTTTATTCAGCGGGGGGGCCACAGATACGCAGTATTTT

D: TRBD1
J: TRBJ1-1
length: 13
size: few
V: TRBV10-3
CDR3: CAISETQGTEAFF
DNA: TGTGCCATCAGTGAGACACAGGGGACTGAAGCTTTCTTT

D: TRBD1
J: TRBJ2-3
length: 15
size: .
V: TRBV6-6
CDR3: CASTRQGQGTDTQYF
DNA: TGTGCCAGCACCAGACAGGGACAGGGCACAGATACGCAGTATTTT

D: .
J: TRBJ1-2
length: 13
size: .
V: TRBV27
CDR3: CASRTGGGGGYTF
DNA: TGTGCCAGCAGGACGGGGGGTGGTGGAGGCTACACCTTC

D: .
J: TRBJ1-4
length: 13
size: few
V: TRBV7-8
CDR3: CASSGDRNEKLFF
DNA: TGTGCCAGCAGCGGGGACCGAAATGAAAAACTGTTTTTT

D: .
J: TRBJ2-7
length: 15
size: few
V: TRBV7-9
CDR3: CASSSGLPGSYEQYF
DNA: TGTGCCAGCAGCTCGGGACTCCCGGGGTCCTACGAGCAGTACTTC

D: TRBD1
J: TRBJ1-5
length: 15
size: few
V: TRBV19
CDR3: CASRLQGGGNQPQHF
DNA: TGTGCCAGTAGGTTACAGGGGGGAGGCAATCAGCCCCAGCATTTT

D: .
J: TRBJ1-1
length: 14
size: .
V: TRBV2
CDR3: CASSVDNPGTEAFF
DNA: TGTGCCAGCAGCGTGGACAACCCGGGGACTGAAGCTTTCTTT

D: TRBD1
J: TRBJ1-6
length: 16
size: few
V: TRBV10-3
CDR3: CAIGGQGNSYNSPLHF
DNA: TGTGCCATCGGAGGACAGGGGAACTCCTATAATTCACCCCTCCACTTT

D: .
J: TRBJ1-1
length: 12
size: few
V: TRBV29-1
CDR3: CSVEDRAAEAFF
DNA: TGCAGCGTTGAAGATCGGGCAGCTGAAGCTTTCTTT

D: TRBD1
J: TRBJ2-1
length: 14
size: few
V: TRBV29-1
CDR3: CSVDMGTGHNEQFF
DNA: TGCAGCGTTGATATGGGGACAGGACACAATGAGCAGTTCTTC

D: .
J: TRBJ2-5
length: 12
size: few
V: TRBV6-6
CDR3: CASRTGQETQYF
DNA: TGTGCCAGCAGAACAGGACAAGAGACCCAGTACTTC

D: TRBD1
J: TRBJ2-7
length: 12
size: few
V: TRBV6-6
CDR3: CASSRDRDEQYF
DNA: TGTGCCAGCAGCCGGGACAGGGACGAGCAGTACTTC

D: TRBD1
J: TRBJ2-7
length: 13
size: .
V: TRBV4-1
CDR3: CASSQGTGPSQYF
DNA: TGCGCCAGCAGCCAAGGGACAGGGCCCTCGCAGTACTTC

D: .
J: TRBJ2-6
length: 17
size: few
V: TRBV18
CDR3: CASSPRAGPSGANVLTF
DNA: TGTGCCAGCTCACCCCGAGCAGGCCCCTCTGGGGCCAACGTCCTGACTTTC

D: TRBD1
J: TRBJ1-2
length: 14
size: few
V: TRBV15
CDR3: CATSREGTGYGYTF
DNA: TGTGCCACCAGCAGAGAGGGGACAGGATATGGCTACACCTTC

D: TRBD1
J: TRBJ2-1
length: 15
size: few
V: TRBV28
CDR3: CASISDRGVRNEQFF
DNA: TGTGCCAGCATCTCGGACAGGGGAGTTAGGAATGAGCAGTTCTTC

D: .
J: TRBJ2-7
length: 16
size: few
V: TRBV7-9
CDR3: CASSLSGVARSLEQYF
DNA: TGTGCCAGCAGCTTATCGGGGGTAGCAAGGTCCTTGGAGCAGTACTTC

D: .
J: TRBJ2-7
length: 16
size: few
V: TRBV6-5
CDR3: CASSSVPGVRGSEQYF
DNA: TGTGCCAGCAGTTCGGTGCCAGGGGTCCGGGGCTCCGAGCAGTACTTC

D: TRBD1
J: TRBJ2-7
length: 13
size: few
V: TRBV6-5
CDR3: CASGGQGVYEQYF
DNA: TGTGCCAGCGGAGGACAGGGGGTATACGAGCAGTACTTC

D: .
J: TRBJ1-2
length: 16
size: .
V: TRBV25-1
CDR3: CASSRAGNGMYYGYTF
DNA: TGTGCCAGCAGTCGGGCAGGGAATGGGATGTACTATGGCTACACCTTC

D: TRBD2
J: TRBJ2-3
length: 13
size: few
V: TRBV5-1
CDR3: CASSYGLDDTQYF
DNA: TGCGCCAGCAGCTATGGACTAGATGATACGCAGTATTTT

D: TRBD2
J: TRBJ2-1
length: 16
size: few
V: TRBV7-9
CDR3: CASSPGIAGGQGEQFF
DNA: TGTGCCAGCAGCCCCGGGATAGCGGGGGGGCAAGGAGAGCAGTTCTTC

D: TRBD1
J: TRBJ2-1
length: 13
size: .
V: TRBV7-9
CDR3: CASSLAPGQKEFF
DNA: TGTGCCAGCAGCTTAGCCCCGGGACAGAAGGAGTTCTTC

D: .
J: TRBJ1-1
length: 12
size: .
V: TRBV30
CDR3: CAWSVVKGTDFF
DNA: TGTGCCTGGAGTGTGGTTAAAGGGACCGACTTTTTT

D: .
J: TRBJ1-5
length: 14
size: few
V: TRBV30
CDR3: CAWSSQDRGQPQHF
DNA: TGTGCCTGGAGTTCACAGGACAGAGGTCAGCCCCAGCATTTT

D: .
J: TRBJ1-5
length: 13
size: few
V: TRBV30
CDR3: CAWSLSVGQPQHF
DNA: TGTGCCTGGAGTCTCTCTGTCGGGCAGCCCCAGCATTTT

D: .
J: TRBJ2-1
length: 15
size: .
V: TRBV7-9
CDR3: CASSTAGPRGDEQFF
DNA: TGTGCCAGCAGCACGGCCGGGCCCCGAGGCGATGAGCAGTTCTTC

D: TRBD1
J: TRBJ1-1
length: 14
size: .
V: TRBV11-2
CDR3: CASSWGQGRTEAFF
DNA: TGTGCCAGCAGCTGGGGACAGGGTCGGACTGAAGCTTTCTTT

D: .
J: TRBJ1-1
length: 12
size: few
V: TRBV7-9
CDR3: CASSLGDGEAFF
DNA: TGTGCCAGCAGCTTGGGGGACGGTGAAGCTTTCTTT